Presented here are 25 T cell receptor beta chains from one specimen sequenced in a study of shared clonotypes between healthy human individuals (dated by TCRdb to the early 2020s). CD8 naive samples consisted of CD45RO-negative cells that were positively selected for CCR7, yielding a CD45RA+CCR7+ population without TemRA cells. Library method: the immunoSEQ multiplex PCR assay. TCRdb carries this immuneACCESS record with in-frame sequences only. Its versions omit some clonotypes, under half of them owing to an unresolved V gene in the studies checked, with the rest unexplained. The sample profile shows around 1.9 million clones; just over 90% of them were found once. Around 1.7% of the sample is taken by the ten largest. Material: naive CD8+ T cells from PBMCs. The cell subset or site label of this sample denotes: CD45RA+CCR7+. Every receptor here comes from a man younger than 35 in good health. Some clones in this sample may be carry-over from other donors' samples.

This chain links TRBV7-9 with TRBJ2-5; perhaps D is TRBD1 or TRBD2 (5 bases each). The germline V gene encodes CDR1 SEHNR and CDR2 FQNEAQ (reference sequence). There are 12 residues in the CDR3. The V end was cut by 5 bases, the J end by 14 bases, with 18 bases between. CDR3 in DNA: TGTGCCAGCAGCACCCCCGGGACCGGGAAATACTTC. Its protein product is CASSTPGTGKYF.

The chain links TRBV15 to TRBJ2-5; D possibly uses TRBD1 or TRBD2 (6 bases each). Trimming took off 1 base at V and 5 bases at J, with 14 bases between the two ends. Looked up from germline, CDR1 is LNHNV and CDR2 is YYDKDF (reference sequence). CDR3 length: 15 amino acids. The CDR3 coding sequence is TGTGCCACCAGCAGAGCCCGGGGGCTAGGGGAGACCCAGTACTTC. As protein: CATSRARGLGETQYF.

This clone was seen a single time. The rearrangement uses TRBV15 and TRBJ2-2; 7 nucleotides agree with TRBD2. V lost 0 bases, J lost 2 bases, and 3 bases stayed unmatched. The CDR3 has 16 amino acids. Per germline, CDR1 LNHNV and CDR2 YYDKDF (reference sequence). This CDR3 is CATSRESGVNTGELFF. Written as DNA, the CDR3 is TGTGCCACCAGCAGAGAAAGCGGGGTTAACACCGGGGAGCTGTTTTTT.

This rearrangement joins TRBV7-9 to TRBJ1-4; D ambiguous. The CDR3 extends over 19 amino acids. Germline CDR1 reads SEHNR; CDR2 reads FQNEAQ (reference sequence). Trimming took off 1 base at V and 1 base at J, with 19 bases between the two ends. This CDR3 reads CASSLVAVRTSKTNEKLFF. The CDR3 DNA reads TGTGCCAGCAGCTTAGTAGCGGTCCGAACCTCTAAAACTAATGAAAAACTGTTTTTT.

V gene TRBV10-3 combines with J gene TRBJ1-2; D perhaps matches TRBD1 (5 bases). CDR1 is ENHRY, CDR2 SYGVKD, per germline. This CDR3 is 17 amino acids long. Deletions cut 0 bases from V and 7 bases from J, with 21 bases between. CDR3 in amino acids: CAISESIGGRGKRGYTF. DNA for the CDR3: TGTGCCATCAGTGAGTCGATTGGGGGACGGGGGAAGCGTGGCTACACCTTC.

The chain joins TRBV27 to TRBJ2-1; 12 nucleotides align to TRBD2. This CDR3 is built from 17 residues. J gave up 0 bases and V 4 bases, and 4 bases lay outside the gene matches. In germline, CDR1 is MNHEY, CDR2 SMNVEV (reference sequence). The chain's CDR3 is CASSSKTSGSSYNEQFF. CDR3 bases: TGTGCCAGCAGTTCCAAGACTAGCGGGAGCTCCTACAATGAGCAGTTCTTC.

The gene calls are TRBV7-3 and TRBJ2-1; TRBD1 is a possible D gene (6 bases). CDR3 length equals 15 residues. CDR1 SGHTA and CDR2 FQGTGA come from the germline V gene. Trimming took 5 bases from V and 6 from J, leaving 17 bases between them. CDR3 nucleotide sequence: TGTGCCAGCAGCGGGGGCTACCGTCCCCGCAATGAGCAGTTCTTC. This translates into CASSGGYRPRNEQFF.

Regarding this clone: Other DNA sequences of this sample code for an identical CDR3. This chain uses TRBV29-1 with TRBJ1-2; the D gene is possibly TRBD1 (5 bases). Looked up from germline, CDR1 is SQVTM and CDR2 is ANQGSEA. The CDR3 covers 11 residues. Trimming removed 5 bases from V and 4 bases from J, with 8 bases in between. CDR3 bases: TGCAGCGTTTCAGGGTCCTATGGCTACACCTTC. Translating gives CSVSGSYGYTF.

The chain is built from TRBV7-9 and TRBJ1-2; no firm D call. CDR3 length: 17 residues. V lost 3 bases and J 0 bases, leaving 17 bases between the germline ends. Germline CDR1 SEHNR, CDR2 FQNEAQ (reference sequence). Written as DNA, the CDR3 is TGTGCCAGCAGCTTCCCGTTGCCGGATGGAGCTAACTATGGCTACACCTTC. It yields the protein CASSFPLPDGANYGYTF.

The chain carries TRBV7-2 and TRBJ2-1; 9 nucleotides match TRBD2. Germline V gene sequence: CDR1 SGHTA, CDR2 FQGNSA. This CDR3 contains 15 residues. Unmatched junction bases numbered 6, after V lost 6 bases and J lost 3 bases. CDR3: CASRPAGGLYNEQFF. CDR3 DNA sequence: TGTGCCAGCAGGCCAGCGGGAGGCCTCTACAATGAGCAGTTCTTC.

The gene calls are TRBV21-1 and TRBJ2-2; whether TRBD1, the table's D call, matches the DNA was not checked. TRBV21-1 has pseudogene status. This CDR3 comprises 15 residues. As DNA, the CDR3 is TGTGCCAGCAGCTGGCGTGACAGGGACGGCGGGGAGCTGTTTTTT. The encoded protein is CASSWRDRDGGELFF.

The V and J genes are TRBV6-6 and TRBJ2-5; D not certain. The better agreement between TRBJ2-7 and the DNA end casts doubt on the J call. Germline V CDR1 and CDR2: MNHNY, SVGAGI (reference sequence). This CDR3 comprises 15 residues. CDR3 in DNA: TGTGCCAGCAGTTACCAGGTAGCCTCCACCTACGAGCAGTACTTC. It translates to CASSYQVASTYEQYF.

The V and J genes are TRBV6-1 and TRBJ1-5; 7 nucleotides match TRBD1. CDR1 MNHNS and CDR2 SASEGT come from the germline V gene. Trimming at V came to 0 bases and at J to 11 bases, leaving 1 base not matched to a gene. CDR3 length: 12 amino acids. The CDR3 sequence is CASSEAGQSQHF. The CDR3 DNA follows: TGTGCCAGCAGTGAAGCGGGACAGTCCCAGCATTTT.

The genes are TRBV6-1 and TRBJ2-7, with D unclear. The V and J ends lost 8 bases and 6 bases respectively, with 11 bases between them. In germline, CDR1 is MNHNS, CDR2 SASEGT. The CDR3 runs to 11 residues. The CDR3 bases are TGTGCCAGCCAATACAGTGGCGAGCAGTACTTC. This sequence encodes CASQYSGEQYF.

This clone was picked up one time. The chain is built from TRBV29-1 and TRBJ1-2, with TRBD1 matching over 8 bases. The germline V gene encodes CDR1 SQVTM and CDR2 ANQGSEA. The V gene end was trimmed by 6 bases and the J gene end by 3 bases; junction bases not matched to a gene: 9. This CDR3 is 14 amino acids long. The CDR3 DNA sequence: TGCAGCGTGGGACCGGACAGGGACTACTATGGCTACACCTTC. Its protein product is CSVGPDRDYYGYTF.

The chain has TRBV5-1 and TRBJ2-7; 10 bases line up with TRBD2. The CDR3 spans 15 residues. Germline V gives CDR1 SGHRS, CDR2 YFSETQ. The junction had 7 bases not matched to a gene; V was cut back by 4 bases and J by 3 bases. The DNA for the CDR3 is TGCGCCAGCAGCGAGACTAGCGGGCCCCTCTACGAGCAGTACTTC. Translation gives CASSETSGPLYEQYF.

Details on this clone: A read error may produce the germline difference seen at one junction end. The V gene is TRBV10-3, the J gene TRBJ1-5; D gene unclear. The CDR3 extends over 14 amino acids. CDR1 ENHRY and CDR2 SYGVKD come from the germline V gene. This CDR3 is CAIGDGYSNQPQHF. The DNA for the CDR3 is TGTGCCATCGGTGACGGCTATAGCAATCAGCCCCAGCATTTT.

The V and J genes are TRBV5-1 and TRBJ2-2; D is unresolved. Per germline, CDR1 SGHRS and CDR2 YFSETQ. The CDR3 is 15 amino acids. V shed 0 bases and J shed 3 bases, with 9 bases lying between them. DNA of the CDR3: TGCGCCAGCAGCTTGGAGGGCACAGACACCGGGGAGCTGTTTTTT. Its protein is CASSLEGTDTGELFF.

This clone appeared a few times. The gene calls are TRBV7-9 and TRBJ1-2; D remains ambiguous. The V gene's germline CDR1 is SEHNR and CDR2 FQNEAQ (reference sequence). Trimming removed 5 bases at V and 8 bases at J, with 9 bases between. The CDR3 has 11 amino acids. The CDR3 loop reads CASSANEGYTF. The DNA of the CDR3 is TGTGCCAGCAGCGCCAATGAGGGCTACACCTTC.

This clone was counted at least ten times. The chain uses TRBV7-8 and TRBJ2-7, with D perhaps being TRBD1 or TRBD2 (5 bases each). Germline V gene lookup returns CDR1 SGHVS and CDR2 FQNEAQ. V lost 5 bases, J lost 2 bases, and 16 bases lay in between. This CDR3 comprises 15 residues. For the CDR3, the DNA is TGTGCCAGCAGCCCCGGGACCAGCGCGACCTACGAGCAGTACTTC. Translating gives CASSPGTSATYEQYF.

The gene calls are TRBV4-1 and TRBJ2-7, with D possibly matching TRBD1 (6 bases). Trimming removed 4 bases at V and 3 bases at J, with 10 bases between. From germline, CDR1 is MGHRA and CDR2 YSYEKL. This CDR3 is 13 amino acids long. CDR3 in DNA: TGCGCCAGCAGCCCCTACAGGGACTACGAGCAGTACTTC. Residues: CASSPYRDYEQYF.

J is TRBJ2-7 and V is TRBV6-6; D remains ambiguous. The CDR3 sequence is 14 residues long. V was clipped by 2 bases and J by 4 bases, with 12 bases between them. Germline V CDR1 and CDR2: MNHNY, SVGAGI (reference sequence). CDR3 amino acids: CASSYEALPYEQYF. Written as DNA, the CDR3 is TGTGCCAGCAGTTACGAGGCGCTTCCTTACGAGCAGTACTTC.

The chain is built from TRBV2 and TRBJ2-5; 7 bases align to TRBD1. Germline trimming cut 6 bases from V and 4 bases from J; bases unmatched to any gene: 5. In germline, CDR1 is SNHLY, CDR2 FYNNEI. This CDR3 is built from 13 residues. Here the CDR3 reads CASSDRVGETQYF. The CDR3 DNA reads TGTGCCAGCAGCGACAGGGTCGGAGAGACCCAGTACTTC.

V usage is TRBV7-2 and J usage is TRBJ2-1; 7 bases are a match to TRBD2. Germline V gene sequence: CDR1 SGHTA, CDR2 FQGNSA. Trimming took 6 bases from V and 7 from J; bases not matched to a gene: 15. The CDR3 totals 16 residues. Written as DNA, the CDR3 is TGTGCCAGCAGGGACCGGGACTACTGGACGACGAATGAGCAGTTCTTC. It is translated as CASRDRDYWTTNEQFF.

The chain recombines TRBV28 with TRBJ2-3, with D perhaps matching TRBD2 (5 bases). Deletions cut 6 bases from V and 5 bases from J, with 15 bases between. Germline-derived CDR1 and CDR2 are MDHEN and SYDVKM. The CDR3 sequence is 14 residues long. CDR3 protein: CASRLAPEGDTQYF. CDR3 DNA sequence: TGTGCCAGCAGGCTAGCCCCGGAAGGAGATACGCAGTATTTT.